This T cell receptor delta chain was sequenced in a study of γδ T cells in repeated Plasmodium falciparum infection. Note on this clone: TCRdb's protein, taken from a much larger clone, differs from this DNA's translation at residue 5, likely owing to a read error; the protein displayed comes from the DNA.

TCRdb fed the multiplex PCR reads to CATT. The sample records 80,000 to 95,000 delta-chain clones, under 1.5% being singletons. This TCR derives from a pool of human donors (malaria-infected and uninfected, not separated). The sample taken for sequencing was gamma-delta T cells from blood.

CDR3 in amino acids: CACDAGGYGSWDTRQMFF. The DNA for the CDR3 is TGTGCCTGTGACGCTGGGGGATACGGGTCCTGGGACACCCGACAGATGTTTTTC. The chain links TRDV2 to TRDJ3; TRDD3 aligns across 12 bases. No J gene was available from TCRdb, and it was assigned here by a germline match of the DNA. The ends lost 3 bases at V and 1 base at J; junction bases unmatched: 3. Per germline, CDR1 GEAIGNYY and CDR2 EKD. CDR3 size: 18 residues.